Given below is one T cell receptor (beta chain) in context. These data originate in a study of T cell responses to AZD1222 COVID-19 vaccine. TCRdb's table, derived via immunoSEQ multiplex PCR, lists solely in-frame clones and lacks some. The table records some 89,000 clones, around 90% of them present only once. Trimming left V 9 bases short and J 5 bases short, with 11 bases between. Per germline, CDR1 SEHNR and CDR2 FQNEAQ (reference sequence). The CDR3 has 12 residues. The specimen was peripheral blood, collected on day 0 of AZD1222 vaccination. This clonotype was sampled from an adult in good health. The V and J genes are TRBV7-9 and TRBJ2-1, with D maybe TRBD2 (5 bases). In DNA, the CDR3 is TGTGCCAGTGACTTGGGAGACAATGAGCAGTTCTTC. Protein sequence: CASDLGDNEQFF. Combining the CDR3 with reference TRBV7-9 and TRBJ2-1 gives the whole variable domain DTGVSQNPRHKITKRGQNVTFRCDPISEHNRLYWYRQTLGQGPEFLTYFQNEAQLEKSRLLSDRFSAERPKGSFSTLEIQRTEQGDSAMYLCASDLGDNEQFFGPGTRLTVL.